This is a list of T cell receptor beta chains from one sample in a study of blood T cell repertoires in COVID-19. The table came from immunoSEQ multiplex PCR; TCRdb's copy has only in-frame clones and leaves some out. The table shows over 45,000 clones, with around 80% occurring only once. What was sequenced was peripheral blood. These receptors all come from a woman of 80 years or more with acute or convalescent COVID-19. Both conserved end residues are part of each CDR3. The D gene is left open where the match is weak. Size tells how often a clone was seen (once, few, many) or the class of an expanded clone, and some rows leave it out.

abundance,v_gene,d_gene,j_gene,CDR3aa,CDR3nt
once,TRBV5-1,TRBD1,TRBJ2-7,CASSKTGGSYEQYF,TGCGCCAGCAGCAAGACAGGGGGGAGCTACGAGCAGTACTTC
NA,TRBV5-5,TRBD2,TRBJ2-5,CASSHQGTSGKETQYF,TGTGCCAGCAGCCACCAGGGGACTAGCGGGAAAGAGACCCAGTACTTC
NA,TRBV29-1,NA,TRBJ1-2,CSVDRTQGPGYTF,TGCAGCGTTGACCGCACACAGGGTCCTGGCTACACCTTC
NA,TRBV5-4,TRBD2,TRBJ2-1,CASSSRLAVSYNEQFF,TGTGCCAGCAGTTCTAGACTAGCGGTCTCCTACAATGAGCAGTTCTTC
NA,TRBV5-1,TRBD2,TRBJ2-5,CASSQGLAGRNNQETQYF,TGCGCCAGCAGCCAGGGACTAGCGGGGAGAAACAACCAAGAGACCCAGTACTTC
NA,TRBV5-6,NA,TRBJ1-4,CASSGVGLEEKLFF,TGTGCCAGCAGCGGAGTAGGACTTGAAGAAAAACTGTTTTTT
once,TRBV18,TRBD1,TRBJ2-2,CASSPRTGVTGELFF,TGTGCCAGCTCACCCAGGACAGGTGTCACCGGGGAGCTGTTTTTT
NA,TRBV15,NA,TRBJ2-7,CATSRDRVRGYEQYF,TGTGCCACCAGCAGAGATCGCGTCAGAGGCTACGAGCAGTACTTC
once,TRBV6-2/TRBV6-3,NA,TRBJ1-5,CASSYDAYSGRLKPQHF,TGTGCCAGCAGTTACGACGCTTATAGCGGTCGATTGAAGCCCCAGCATTTT
NA,TRBV30,TRBD1,TRBJ1-2,CAWSQGANYGYTF,TGTGCCTGGAGTCAGGGGGCGAATTATGGCTACACCTTC
NA,TRBV19,NA,TRBJ2-5,CASSIVGRVGTQYF,TGTGCCAGTAGTATAGTGGGCAGGGTGGGGACCCAGTACTTC
NA,TRBV5-1,TRBD1,TRBJ2-1,CASRSDVRAGGNEQFF,TGCGCCAGCAGATCCGACGTCCGGGCAGGGGGCAATGAGCAGTTCTTC
NA,TRBV9,TRBD1,TRBJ1-2,CASSVGTEEVGGYTF,TGTGCCAGCAGCGTGGGGACAGAAGAAGTAGGAGGCTACACCTTC
NA,TRBV7-9,NA,TRBJ2-2,CASSLMGIQRIPTGELFF,TGTGCCAGCAGCCTAATGGGGATACAGCGGATCCCGACCGGGGAGCTGTTTTTT
NA,TRBV18,NA,TRBJ1-1,CASSPVARNTEAFF,TGTGCCAGCTCACCAGTCGCCAGGAACACTGAAGCTTTCTTT
NA,TRBV11-2,NA,TRBJ1-5,CASSLDWEGGSQPQHF,TGTGCCAGCAGCTTAGATTGGGAGGGAGGAAGTCAGCCCCAGCATTTT
NA,TRBV29-1,TRBD1,TRBJ1-4,CSVVGRDSAEKLFF,TGCAGCGTTGTAGGTCGGGACAGCGCTGAAAAACTGTTTTTT
NA,TRBV5-6,NA,TRBJ2-2,CASSYGARGNIGELFF,TGTGCCAGCAGCTACGGAGCTCGGGGTAACATCGGGGAGCTGTTTTTT
NA,TRBV5-1,NA,TRBJ2-5,CASSLGTAETQYF,TGCGCCAGCAGCTTGGGGACAGCGGAGACCCAGTACTTC
NA,TRBV5-1,TRBD1,TRBJ1-1,CASSLDRVLNTEAFF,TGCGCCAGCAGCCTAGACAGGGTTCTGAACACTGAAGCTTTCTTT
NA,TRBV20-1,NA,TRBJ2-7,CSAIDSLFPPYEQYF,TGCAGTGCTATTGACAGTCTTTTTCCCCCCTACGAGCAGTACTTC
NA,TRBV2,NA,TRBJ1-2,CASSEFGAGTNYGYTF,TGTGCCAGCAGTGAATTTGGGGCGGGGACTAACTATGGCTACACCTTC
NA,TRBV6-4,NA,TRBJ2-3,CASSLQISTDTQYF,TGTGCCAGCAGTTTACAGATTAGCACAGATACGCAGTATTTT
NA,TRBV7-9,NA,TRBJ1-2,CASSLAGGLGYTF,TGTGCCAGCAGCTTAGCGGGAGGGCTCGGCTACACCTTC
once,TRBV18,TRBD1,TRBJ1-5,CASSPDRGRDQPQHF,TGTGCCAGCTCACCAGACAGGGGTCGGGATCAGCCCCAGCATTTT
medium-sized,TRBV7-3,TRBD1,TRBJ1-6,CASSLTPGQGADSPLHF,TGTGCCAGCAGCTTAACCCCTGGGCAGGGGGCTGATTCACCCCTCCACTTT
once,TRBV6-1,NA,TRBJ1-2,CASSEGAIKAARYTF,TGTGCCAGCAGTGAGGGGGCCATCAAGGCGGCACGCTACACCTTC
few,TRBV5-1,TRBD2,TRBJ2-3,CASSLGVAGGLTDTQYF,TGCGCCAGCAGCTTGGGCGTAGCGGGGGGGCTGACAGATACGCAGTATTTT
NA,TRBV5-8,TRBD1,TRBJ2-1,CASSLGGQQRSYNEQFF,TGTGCCAGCAGCTTGGGGGGACAGCAACGCTCCTACAATGAGCAGTTCTTC
NA,TRBV18,NA,TRBJ1-1,CASSPRNPQGGSEAFF,TGTGCCAGCTCACCACGTAATCCGCAGGGAGGATCTGAAGCTTTCTTT
NA,TRBV7-9,NA,TRBJ2-1,CASSLDEYNEQFF,TGTGCCAGCAGCTTAGACGAGTACAATGAGCAGTTCTTC
NA,TRBV19,NA,TRBJ1-5,CASNLRSGLGNQPQHF,TGTGCCAGTAACTTAAGGTCAGGGCTGGGGAATCAGCCCCAGCATTTT
NA,TRBV5-1,TRBD1,TRBJ1-2,CASSRDRVAGYTF,TGCGCCAGCAGCCGGGACAGGGTCGCTGGCTACACCTTC
NA,TRBV30,TRBD1,TRBJ1-1,CAWSPRGPTEAFF,TGTGCCTGGAGTCCCAGGGGGCCAACTGAAGCTTTCTTT
once,TRBV4-2,TRBD2,TRBJ2-7,CASSRATSGGYEQYF,TGTGCCAGCAGCCGAGCAACTAGCGGGGGCTACGAGCAGTACTTC
once,TRBV24-1,NA,TRBJ1-5,CATSDRAGQPQHF,TGTGCCACCAGTGATAGGGCGGGTCAGCCCCAGCATTTT
NA,TRBV15,TRBD1,TRBJ2-2,CATSRDRLTGLKNGELFF,TGTGCCACCAGCAGAGATCGGTTGACAGGGTTGAAGAACGGGGAGCTGTTTTTT
NA,TRBV6-6,NA,TRBJ2-1,CATQGLRDEQFF,TGTGCCACCCAAGGTCTGAGGGATGAGCAGTTCTTC
NA,TRBV20-1,NA,TRBJ1-1,CSVRRYTEAFF,TGCAGTGTCCGGAGGTACACTGAAGCTTTCTTT
few,TRBV11-1,NA,TRBJ2-7,CASSPRAGSHEQYF,TGTGCCAGCAGCCCACGGGCGGGGTCCCACGAGCAGTACTTC
NA,TRBV6-5,TRBD1,TRBJ2-5,CATVTGGIETQYF,TGTGCCACGGTGACAGGGGGCATTGAGACCCAGTACTTC
NA,TRBV6-1,NA,TRBJ1-2,CASSEAGTIGYTF,TGTGCCAGCAGTGAAGCTGGGACAATCGGCTACACCTTC
few,TRBV5-6,NA,TRBJ2-7,CASSLLSGGPKQYEQYF,TGTGCCAGCAGCTTGTTGTCGGGGGGCCCTAAGCAGTACGAGCAGTACTTC
NA,TRBV6-1,NA,TRBJ2-5,CASSERPTLGRVGETQYF,TGTGCCAGCAGTGAAAGGCCGACCTTGGGCAGGGTGGGGGAGACCCAGTACTTC
NA,TRBV7-3,NA,TRBJ2-2,CASSLNPDTGELFF,TGTGCCAGCAGCTTAAACCCAGACACCGGGGAGCTGTTTTTT
NA,TRBV4-1,NA,TRBJ1-1,CASSQPRGVGTEAFF,TGCGCCAGCAGCCAACCCAGGGGTGTGGGCACTGAAGCTTTCTTT
NA,TRBV11-2,NA,TRBJ2-7,CASSFLGGGSSYEQYF,TGTGCCAGCAGCTTTTTAGGGGGTGGTAGCTCCTACGAGCAGTACTTC